This TCR beta chain was captured in a study of regulatory T cells in long-lasting Graves disease. Time point meaning: persistent/refractory GD, antithyroid drugs over 5 years with positive TRAb. After RNA was extracted from PBMCs, the TCR library was made from it. This clonotype was observed many times. Libraries of TCR beta came from iRepertoire HTBI primers plus Arm-PCR of CDR3 regions. TCRdb recomputed calls from the multiplex PCR reads with MiXCR, one row per CDR3 protein. The sample includes 360,000 or so distinct CDR3 sequences, less than 30% seen only once; the top ten take approximately 30%. The CDR3 sequence is 19 residues long. Germline values: CDR1 LNHNV, CDR2 YYDKDF (reference sequence). V gave up 6 bases and J gave up 5 bases; unmatched junction bases: 19.

The material was peripheral blood mononuclear cells (PBMCs), obtained when the disease was refractory, from a patient treated with antithyroid drugs. The chain carries TRBV15 and TRBJ2-2; TRBD1 matches at 9 bases. This clonotype was obtained from a woman aged 40 to 50 with Graves disease. CDR3 loop: CATSVKDRGSLISTGELFF. The DNA of the CDR3 is TGTGCCACCAGTGTCAAGGACAGGGGTTCCCTTATATCAACCGGGGAGCTGTTTTTT.